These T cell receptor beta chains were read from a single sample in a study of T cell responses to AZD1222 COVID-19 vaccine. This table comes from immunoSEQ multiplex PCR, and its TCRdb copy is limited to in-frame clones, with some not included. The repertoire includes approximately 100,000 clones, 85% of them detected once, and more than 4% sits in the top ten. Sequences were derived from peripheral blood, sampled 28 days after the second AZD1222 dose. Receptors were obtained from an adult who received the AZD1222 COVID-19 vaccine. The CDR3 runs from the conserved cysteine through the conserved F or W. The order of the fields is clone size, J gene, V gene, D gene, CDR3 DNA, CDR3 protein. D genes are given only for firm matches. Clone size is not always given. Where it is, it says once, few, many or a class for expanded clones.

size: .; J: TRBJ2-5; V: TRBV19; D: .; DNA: TGTGCCAGTAGTATAGCTAGGGGAGAGACCCAGTACTTC; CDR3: CASSIARGETQYF
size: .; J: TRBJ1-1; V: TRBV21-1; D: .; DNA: TGTGCCAGCAGCAAAGAAAGAAGTGTGCGAACCGAAGCTTTCTTT; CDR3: CASSKERSVRTEAFF
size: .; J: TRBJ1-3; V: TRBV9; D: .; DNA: TGTGCCAGCAGCGACCAGGGTGCTGGAAACACCATATATTTT; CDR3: CASSDQGAGNTIYF
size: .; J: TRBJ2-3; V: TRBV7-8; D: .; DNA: TGTGCCAGCAGCTTATCTCTCGATACGCAGTATTTT; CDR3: CASSLSLDTQYF
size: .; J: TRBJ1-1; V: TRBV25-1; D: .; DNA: TGTGCCAGCAGTGAGGGGGGGGCTGCGGACACTGAAGCTTTCTTT; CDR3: CASSEGGAADTEAFF
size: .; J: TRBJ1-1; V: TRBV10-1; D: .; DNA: TGCGCCAGCAGTGACAGGGTAGGCGGCACTGAAGCTTTCTTT; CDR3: CASSDRVGGTEAFF
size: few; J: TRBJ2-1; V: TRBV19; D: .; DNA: .; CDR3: CASTSDRGLIDQFF
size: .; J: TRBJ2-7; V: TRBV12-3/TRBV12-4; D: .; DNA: TGTGCCAGCAGTAGGGCACCCTCCTACGAGCAGTACTTC; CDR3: CASSRAPSYEQYF
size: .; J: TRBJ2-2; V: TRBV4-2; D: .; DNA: TGTGCCAGCAGCCAGGGGACTGATCAGGCCGGGGAGCTGTTTTTT; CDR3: CASSQGTDQAGELFF
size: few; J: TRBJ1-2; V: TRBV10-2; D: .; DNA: TGCGCCAGCAGTGAGGCCGCTGATGGAGGGGGCTACACCTTC; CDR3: CASSEAADGGGYTF
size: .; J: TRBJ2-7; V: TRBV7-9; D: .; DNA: TGTGCCAGCAGCTTATTCCAGGGACCATCCTACGAGCAGTACTTC; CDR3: CASSLFQGPSYEQYF
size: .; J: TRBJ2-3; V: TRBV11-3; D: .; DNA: TGTGCCAGCAGCTCGGGACTGCAAGCCACAGATACGCAGTATTTT; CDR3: CASSSGLQATDTQYF
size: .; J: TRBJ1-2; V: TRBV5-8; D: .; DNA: TGTGCCAGCAGCTTGGCCATGGCAGGGCCGTATGGCTACACCTTC; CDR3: CASSLAMAGPYGYTF
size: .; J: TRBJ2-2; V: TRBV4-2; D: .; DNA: TGTGCCAGCAGCCAACGGCTCGGGGAGCTGTTTTTT; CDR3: CASSQRLGELFF
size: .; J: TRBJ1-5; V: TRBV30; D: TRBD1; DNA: TGTGCCTGGACCTTCTGGCAGGGGGCGCAAGATTCTGATCAGCCCCAGCATTTT; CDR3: CAWTFWQGAQDSDQPQHF